The clone carrying this TCR beta chain was recorded many times. What it recognizes is unknown. This CDR3 comprises 18 residues. In germline, CDR1 is MNHEY, CDR2 SMNVEV (reference sequence). V was cut by 6 bases and J by 1 base, with 21 bases left in between. Isolation yielded PBMCs, at least 7 million per sample, in every case. Per individual sample, total RNA of at least 5.5 micrograms was extracted. This specimen belongs to a study of blood T cells in healthy people across ages. Study-level results: While age rose, TCR beta diversity per million T cells dropped in a roughly linear way. Expanded clonotype shifts may have been confounded, as the donors had an unknown CMV status.

Together with a sample-barcoded 5' primer, a J-beta primer mix was included in a second PCR lasting about 6 to 11 cycles. MiXCR, run by TCRdb on the 5' RACE reads, gives a single entry per CDR3 protein. This sample carries hundreds of thousands of distinct CDR3 sequences, more than 25% of them seen once, and the ten largest clones take roughly 17%. The V call is TRBV27, the J call TRBJ2-2, with D perhaps matching TRBD1 or TRBD2 (6 bases each). The sequenced material came from blood. This TCR came from a woman of 80 years or more in good health. CDR3 protein: CASSPKGGTFLNTGELFF. The CDR3, as DNA: TGTGCCAGCAGCCCCAAAGGGGGGACCTTCTTGAACACCGGGGAGCTGTTTTTT.